A single sample gave rise to the 27 T cell receptor beta chains below, sequenced in a study of technical replicates of blood from a handful of donors. Using immunoSEQ multiplex PCR, the repertoire was profiled, and TCRdb retains in-frame clones only, with some absent. The sample lists about 67,000 clones; 98% were seen once. Sequencing input: T cells isolated from PBMCs. All receptors come from a human donor in good health.

The chain combines TRBV7-9 with TRBJ2-1; D is possibly TRBD2 (6 bases). Trimming stripped 7 bases from V and 10 bases from J, with 14 bases between. The CDR3 runs 12 residues. Germline CDR1 reads SEHNR; CDR2 reads FQNEAQ (reference sequence). Here the CDR3 DNA reads TGTGCCAGCATTCAAGGGGAGGTAGAGCAGTTCTTC. Translated, it gives CASIQGEVEQFF.

The V and J genes are TRBV6-1 and TRBJ2-1; 10 bases are shared with TRBD2. Trimming removed 4 bases from V and 4 bases from J; junction bases left unmatched: 10. Germline V lookup: CDR1 MNHNS, CDR2 SASEGT. The CDR3 covers 17 residues. CDR3 protein: CASSAAGGSYLYNEQFF. DNA of the CDR3: TGTGCCAGCAGTGCAGCGGGAGGGTCGTACCTTTACAATGAGCAGTTCTTC.

The chain has TRBV18 and TRBJ1-6; D is possibly TRBD1 (5 bases). V lost 3 bases to trimming and J lost 15 bases, with 12 bases between them. The CDR3 length is 12 residues. CDR1 KGHSH and CDR2 LQKENI come from the germline V gene. CDR3 coding DNA: TGTGCCAGCTCACCTCAACAAGGGGTCCTCCACTTT. It codes for CASSPQQGVLHF.

The chain joins TRBV11-2 to TRBJ2-1, with 9 bases aligning to TRBD2. V lost 6 bases and J lost 3; bases outside the gene matches: 9. This CDR3 has 16 amino acids. Germline-derived CDR1 and CDR2 are SGHAT and FQNNGV. The CDR3 here is CASRKGGRGFYNEQFF. DNA for the CDR3: TGTGCCAGCAGGAAGGGCGGGAGGGGGTTCTACAATGAGCAGTTCTTC.

The chain recombines TRBV4-1 with TRBJ1-1; 7 bases line up with TRBD1. The CDR3 consists of 15 residues. Germline loops: CDR1 MGHRA, CDR2 YSYEKL. J gave up 8 bases and V 1 base, and 10 bases lay outside the gene matches. The CDR3 DNA is TGCGCCAGCAGCCAAGTTGGGTATACAGGGGAAGAAGCTTTCTTT. As protein: CASSQVGYTGEEAFF.

The chain has TRBV2 and TRBJ1-2, with TRBD1 matching over 7 bases. The germline CDR1 and CDR2 sequences are SNHLY and FYNNEI. The trim removed 6 bases at V and 2 bases at J, leaving 0 bases unmatched. The CDR3 is made up of 12 amino acids. The CDR3 protein is CASSRGNYGYTF. Written as DNA, the CDR3 is TGTGCCAGCAGCAGGGGGAACTATGGCTACACCTTC.

The CDR3 loop is CASSDSGTGNTKIYGYTF. CDR3 sequence (DNA): TGTGCCAGCAGTGACTCCGGGACAGGCAATACCAAAATCTATGGCTACACCTTC. The chain recombines TRBV6-4 with TRBJ1-2; 8 bases align to TRBD1. CDR1 is MRHNA and CDR2 is SNTAGT in the germline V gene. With 0 bases clipped from V and 4 bases from J, the junction kept 13 bases outside the gene matches. This CDR3 is built from 18 residues.

This chain links TRBV25-1 with TRBJ1-3, with TRBD1 as a possible D gene (5 bases). The CDR3 length is 14 residues. V was clipped by 7 bases and J by 2 bases, with 12 bases between them. Germline V gives CDR1 MGHDK, CDR2 SYGVNS. The CDR3 sequence is CASTNGGTGNTIYF. The CDR3, as DNA: TGTGCCAGCACCAACGGGGGAACTGGAAACACCATATATTTT.

The chain carries TRBV6-5 and TRBJ2-5, with a tentative D call TRBD1 (6 bases). From germline, CDR1 is MNHEY and CDR2 SVGAGI. The V end lost 5 bases, the J end lost 7 bases, and 14 bases lay between the germline ends. The CDR3 covers 13 residues. CDR3 in amino acids: CASSPRTEGTQYF. The CDR3 bases are TGTGCCAGCAGTCCCCGGACAGAGGGGACCCAGTACTTC.

V and J are TRBV7-9 and TRBJ2-1; 9 nucleotides match TRBD1. Trimming cost V 4 bases and J 8 bases; bases outside gene matches: 6. The CDR3 runs to 14 residues. From germline, CDR1 is SEHNR and CDR2 FQNEAQ (reference sequence). The chain's CDR3 is CASSWGQGLDEQFF. The CDR3 DNA reads TGTGCCAGCAGCTGGGGACAGGGTCTTGATGAGCAGTTCTTC.

The gene calls are TRBV27 and TRBJ2-7; D is perhaps TRBD1 (6 bases). Germline-derived CDR1 and CDR2 are MNHEY and SMNVEV (reference sequence). This CDR3 has 11 amino acids. V lost 8 bases to trimming and J lost 1 base, with 6 bases between them. CDR3 nucleotide sequence: TGTGCCAGCGGGACATCCTACGAGCAGTACTTC. This codes for CASGTSYEQYF.

This clone has only one observation. CDR3 in amino acids: CASSQGIAGDYTDTQYF. The CDR3 DNA reads TGTGCCAGCAGCCAAGGGATAGCGGGGGATTACACAGATACGCAGTATTTT. This chain links TRBV4-2 with TRBJ2-3; 9 bases are a match to TRBD2. CDR3 length: 17 residues. Germline loops: CDR1 LGHNA, CDR2 YNFKEQ. Trimming at V came to 1 base and at J to 2 bases, leaving 7 bases not matched to a gene.

Written as DNA, the CDR3 is TGTGCCAGCACCGGGACAGGGGGAGACCTGAGTGGCTACACCTTC. This encodes CASTGTGGDLSGYTF. The V call is TRBV7-9, the J call TRBJ1-2; 11 nucleotides align to TRBD1. CDR3 length: 15 amino acids. Germline assignment: CDR1 SEHNR and CDR2 FQNEAQ (reference sequence). V dropped 7 bases and J dropped 7; count of bases not matched to a gene: 11.

This rearrangement joins TRBV28 to TRBJ1-5; TRBD1 might be the D (6 bases). Trimming left V 6 bases short and J 6 bases short, with 15 bases between. The CDR3 contains 14 residues. The germline CDR1 and CDR2 sequences are MDHEN and SYDVKM. The CDR3 coding sequence is TGTGCCAGCAGCCTCAAGGGGGTATTTCAGCCCCAGCATTTT. Protein: CASSLKGVFQPQHF.

The V and J genes are TRBV19 and TRBJ2-5; the D gene is possibly TRBD1 (5 bases). Trimming took 4 bases from V and 2 from J, leaving 8 bases between them. This CDR3 comprises 13 residues. Germline assignment: CDR1 LNHDA and CDR2 SQIVND (reference sequence). CDR3 residues: CASSNRQQETQYF. The CDR3 DNA reads TGTGCCAGTAGTAACAGACAGCAAGAGACCCAGTACTTC.

This clone was observed once. The genes are TRBV6-1 and TRBJ1-5; 8 bases line up with TRBD1. The germline CDR1 and CDR2 sequences are MNHNS and SASEGT. V shed 4 bases, J shed 4 bases, and the junction held 6 bases outside the gene matches. The length of the CDR3 is 15 residues. This CDR3 reads CASSGQGLSNQPQHF. The CDR3 coding sequence is TGTGCCAGCAGTGGACAGGGGTTATCGAATCAGCCCCAGCATTTT.

This chain joins TRBV19 and TRBJ2-7; the D gene is possibly TRBD1 (5 bases). Germline CDR1 LNHDA, CDR2 SQIVND (reference sequence). Trimming stripped 1 base from V and 4 bases from J, with 11 bases between. CDR3 length: 14 amino acids. The CDR3 spells CASSIGAGWYEQYF. DNA of the CDR3: TGTGCCAGTAGTATAGGTGCAGGGTGGTACGAGCAGTACTTC.

The rearrangement uses TRBV28 and TRBJ1-1; 10 bases line up with TRBD1. Germline loops: CDR1 MDHEN, CDR2 SYDVKM. This CDR3 region has 12 residues. The J segment lost 9 bases and the V segment lost 10 bases, leaving 8 bases of the junction unmatched. The CDR3 DNA reads as TGTGCCAACCGAAGGACAGGGGGTAAAGCTTTCTTT. As protein: CANRRTGGKAFF.

The table lists this clone with a count of one. In nucleotides, the CDR3 is TGTGCCAGCACTCAAAGCGGACTTCATGAGACCCAGTACTTC. Residues: CASTQSGLHETQYF. The V gene is TRBV6-1, the J gene TRBJ2-5, with a tentative D call TRBD2 (5 bases). Germline CDR1 is MNHNS and CDR2 is SASEGT. The CDR3 extends over 14 amino acids. Trimming took 7 bases from V and 5 from J, leaving 17 bases between them.

The chain joins TRBV5-1 to TRBJ1-1, with unresolved D. The germline CDR1 and CDR2 sequences are SGHRS and YFSETQ. The CDR3 length is 13 residues. The V end lost 4 bases, the J end lost 2 bases, and 9 bases lay between the germline ends. The CDR3 sequence is CASSLVTNTEAFF. The CDR3 nucleotides read TGCGCCAGCAGCCTTGTCACAAACACTGAAGCTTTCTTT. The full variable domain, in which reference TRBV5-1 and TRBJ1-1 provide the parts outside the CDR3, is KAGVTQTPRYLIKTRGQQVTLSCSPISGHRSVSWYQQTPGQGLQFLFEYFSETQRNKGNFPGRFSGRQFSNSRSEMNVSTLELGDSALYLCASSLVTNTEAFFGQGTRLTVV.

This clone came up once. V is TRBV14 and J is TRBJ1-2; D gene uncertain. The V gene lost 0 bases and the J gene lost 8 bases, with 13 bases spanning the gap. Per germline, CDR1 SGHDN and CDR2 FVKESK. There are 14 residues in the CDR3. Here the CDR3 reads CASSQDLQAGGYTF. The DNA for the CDR3 is TGTGCCAGCAGCCAAGATCTCCAGGCGGGGGGCTACACCTTC. The complete variable domain, with remaining parts taken from reference TRBV14 and TRBJ1-2, reads EAGVTQFPSHSVIEKGQTVTLRCDPISGHDNLYWYRRVMGKEIKFLLHFVKESKQDESGMPNNRFLAERTGGTYSTLKVQPAELEDSGVYFCASSQDLQAGGYTFGSGTRLTVV.

A single count supports this clone. The V call is TRBV28, the J call TRBJ1-1; 8 nucleotides agree with TRBD1. The CDR3 has 18 residues. Losses at the gene ends were 10 bases for V and 0 bases for J; bases not matched to a gene: 19. Germline V CDR1 and CDR2: MDHEN, SYDVKM. This CDR3 reads CATSDRGSLFRMNTEAFF. The CDR3 nucleotides are TGTGCCACCTCCGACAGGGGAAGTCTATTCCGCATGAACACTGAAGCTTTCTTT.

This rearrangement joins TRBV19 to TRBJ2-2, with D possibly being TRBD2 (5 bases). Trimming left V 3 bases short and J 2 bases short, with 7 bases between. The CDR3 length is 14 residues. Germline CDR1 LNHDA, CDR2 SQIVND (reference sequence). CDR3 region: CASSIEGNTGELFF. Here the CDR3 DNA reads TGTGCCAGTAGTATTGAGGGAAACACCGGGGAGCTGTTTTTT.

This rearrangement joins TRBV9 to TRBJ2-3; TRBD2 aligns across 8 bases. CDR3 length: 15 residues. V lost 0 bases, J lost 4 bases, and 4 bases stayed unmatched. The germline V gene encodes CDR1 SGDLS and CDR2 YYNGEE. CDR3 region: CASSVAGGQADTQYF. CDR3 DNA: TGTGCCAGCAGCGTAGCGGGGGGGCAGGCAGATACGCAGTATTTT.

V gene TRBV6-5 combines with J gene TRBJ2-2; a weak D match, TRBD1 (5 bases). The ends were cut back, 0 bases at V and 9 bases at J, with 14 bases in the middle. The CDR3 extends over 15 amino acids. The germline gives CDR1 MNHEY, CDR2 SVGAGI. CDR3 loop: CASSYSRDGGRELFF. The DNA of the CDR3 is TGTGCCAGCAGTTACTCCAGGGATGGCGGCAGGGAGCTGTTTTTT.

The rearrangement uses TRBV19 and TRBJ1-1, with TRBD1 as a possible D gene (5 bases). V was trimmed by 0 bases and J by 1 base, leaving 9 bases between them. The CDR3 sequence is 15 residues long. From germline, CDR1 is LNHDA and CDR2 SQIVND (reference sequence). This CDR3 is CASSIEGARNTEAFF. DNA of the CDR3: TGTGCCAGTAGTATAGAAGGGGCAAGGAACACTGAAGCTTTCTTT.

The chain links TRBV2 to TRBJ2-2, with unresolved D. The ends were cut back, 6 bases at V and 6 bases at J, with 8 bases in the middle. CDR1 is SNHLY and CDR2 is FYNNEI in the germline V gene. The CDR3 is made up of 12 amino acids. The CDR3 protein is CASSGSPGELFF. The CDR3 coding sequence is TGTGCCAGCAGCGGTTCCCCCGGGGAGCTGTTTTTT. Full variable domain (outside the CDR3, taken from reference TRBV2 and TRBJ2-2): EPEVTQTPSHQVTQMGQEVILRCVPISNHLYFYWYRQILGQKVEFLVSFYNNEISEKSEIFDDQFSVERPDGSNFTLKIRSTKLEDSAMYFCASSGSPGELFFGEGSRLTVL.